The 9 T cell receptor beta chains presented below share a single source sample, sequenced in a study of shared clonotypes between healthy human individuals. TCRdb's copy holds only in-frame clones and misses some; the assay was immunoSEQ multiplex PCR. The table includes about 1.1 million clones, roughly 80% detected once. Sequencing input: memory CD4+ T cells from PBMCs. Subset denoted: CD45RA-negative fraction. The receptor source for this set is a man aged 18 to 29 in good health. Some clones in this sample may be carry-over from other donors' samples.

The chain is built from TRBV28 and TRBJ2-5, with D perhaps given as TRBD1 or TRBD2 (5 bases each). Trimming left V 3 bases short and J 2 bases short, with 16 bases between. The CDR3 has 16 residues. Germline V gene sequence: CDR1 MDHEN, CDR2 SYDVKM. The CDR3 DNA is TGTGCCAGCAGTTTTGGGGGAGTGTGGGGGCAAGAGACCCAGTACTTC. Residues: CASSFGGVWGQETQYF.

The chain recombines TRBV11-2 with TRBJ2-7, with a weak D call TRBD1 (6 bases). This CDR3 is built from 15 residues. Germline V lookup: CDR1 SGHAT, CDR2 FQNNGV. V lost 3 bases, J lost 2 bases, and 14 bases lay in between. CDR3 bases: TGTGCCAGCAGCTTGGGGGCCCTCGGGACCTACGAGCAGTACTTC. Residues: CASSLGALGTYEQYF. The variable domain in full, completed from reference TRBV11-2 and TRBJ2-7, reads EAGVAQSPRYKIIEKRQSVAFWCNPISGHATLYWYQQILGQGPKLLIQFQNNGVVDDSQLPKDRFSAERLKGVDSTLKIQPAKLEDSAVYLCASSLGALGTYEQYFGPGTRLTVT.

The chain carries TRBV28 and TRBJ2-3, with a possible D match to TRBD1 (5 bases). Trimming left V 4 bases short and J 1 base short, with 12 bases between. The V gene's germline CDR1 is MDHEN and CDR2 SYDVKM. CDR3 length equals 15 residues. The CDR3 reads CASSSPTVGTDTQYF. The CDR3 DNA follows: TGTGCCAGCAGTTCTCCGACAGTAGGCACAGATACGCAGTATTTT.

V is TRBV19 and J is TRBJ1-1; 11 bases align to TRBD1. The V segment lost 5 bases and the J segment 6 bases; nucleotides outside the gene matches: 5. From germline, CDR1 is LNHDA and CDR2 SQIVND (reference sequence). This CDR3 has 14 residues. In DNA form, the CDR3 reads TGTGCCAGTAGTTCCCTGGACAGGGGGCCTGAAGCTTTCTTT. Translation gives CASSSLDRGPEAFF.

The chain uses TRBV25-1 and TRBJ2-3, with D tentatively TRBD1 (6 bases). Germline V gene lookup returns CDR1 MGHDK and CDR2 SYGVNS. V was cut by 5 bases and J by 0 bases, with 15 bases left in between. The CDR3 is made up of 16 amino acids. The chain's CDR3 is CASSSARTASTDTQYF. In DNA, the CDR3 is TGTGCCAGCAGTTCCGCACGGACAGCAAGCACAGATACGCAGTATTTT. Based on the CDR3 plus reference TRBV25-1 and TRBJ2-3, the full variable domain is EADIYQTPRYLVIGTGKKITLECSQTMGHDKMYWYQQDPGMELHLIHYSYGVNSTEKGDLSSESTVSRIRTEHFPLTLESARPSHTSQYLCASSSARTASTDTQYFGPGTRLTVL.

The chain joins TRBV9 to TRBJ1-3; perhaps TRBD1 as D (5 bases). V lost 7 bases to trimming and J lost 0 bases, with 14 bases between them. The CDR3 covers 15 residues. The germline gives CDR1 SGDLS, CDR2 YYNGEE. The CDR3 spells CASARGDYSGNTIYF. Here the CDR3 DNA reads TGTGCCAGCGCCAGAGGGGACTACTCTGGAAACACCATATATTTT.

V and J are TRBV10-3 and TRBJ1-6, with D maybe TRBD1 (5 bases). Germline-derived CDR1 and CDR2 are ENHRY and SYGVKD. The CDR3 covers 13 residues. Between the trimmed V and J ends, which lost 4 bases and 9 bases, there was a span of 10 bases. CDR3 sequence reads: CAISGGRGSPLHF. For the CDR3, the DNA is TGTGCCATCAGTGGGGGACGGGGTTCACCCCTCCACTTT.

The CDR3 DNA is TGCGCCAGCAGCTTGCCGGGAGGATTCCATGGCTACACCTTC. Its translation: CASSLPGGFHGYTF. The chain links TRBV5-1 to TRBJ1-2; D call uncertain. Germline CDR1 is SGHRS and CDR2 is YFSETQ. Trimming cost V 1 base and J 6 bases, with 13 bases left between them. The CDR3 is 14 residues long.

The chain recombines TRBV6-5 with TRBJ1-4; D remains unclear. This CDR3 has 14 amino acids. With 4 bases removed from V and 3 bases from J, the gap between germline ends came to 9 bases. The germline CDR1 and CDR2 sequences are MNHEY and SVGAGI. CDR3 bases: TGTGCCAGCAGTTTGGGGAACGCTAATGAAAAACTGTTTTTT. Its translation is CASSLGNANEKLFF.